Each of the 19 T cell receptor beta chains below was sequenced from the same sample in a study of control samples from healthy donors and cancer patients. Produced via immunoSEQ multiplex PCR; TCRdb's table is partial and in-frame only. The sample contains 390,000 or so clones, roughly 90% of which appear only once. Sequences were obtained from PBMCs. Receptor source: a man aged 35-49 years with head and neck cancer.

The CDR3: CASSHSWDRSSYEQYF. The CDR3 DNA sequence: TGTGCCAGCAGTCACTCCTGGGACAGGAGCTCCTACGAGCAGTACTTC. The gene calls are TRBV28 and TRBJ2-7; 8 bases match TRBD1. From germline, CDR1 is MDHEN and CDR2 SYDVKM. V trimming: 5 bases; J trimming: 0 bases; junction bases outside the gene matches: 9. CDR3 size: 16 residues.

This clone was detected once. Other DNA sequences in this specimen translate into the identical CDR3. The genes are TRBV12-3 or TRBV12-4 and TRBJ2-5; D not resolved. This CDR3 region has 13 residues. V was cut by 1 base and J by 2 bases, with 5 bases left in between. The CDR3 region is CASSLGRQETQYF. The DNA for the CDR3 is TGTGCCAGCAGTTTAGGCCGACAAGAGACCCAGTACTTC.

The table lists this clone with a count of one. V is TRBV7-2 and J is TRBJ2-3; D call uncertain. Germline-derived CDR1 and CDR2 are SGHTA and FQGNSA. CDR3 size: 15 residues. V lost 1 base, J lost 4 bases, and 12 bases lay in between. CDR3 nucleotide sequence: TGTGCCAGCAGCTTAGGGCTAGGTGGGGCAGATACGCAGTATTTT. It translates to CASSLGLGGADTQYF.

As DNA, the CDR3 is TGTGCCAGCAGTCTTAGGGACCTCCGATACAATGAGCAGTTCTTC. Its translation is CASSLRDLRYNEQFF. This sequence joins TRBV6-5 and TRBJ2-1; D may be TRBD1 or TRBD2 (5 bases each). Germline lookup yields CDR1 MNHEY and CDR2 SVGAGI. Trimming took 5 bases from V and 4 from J, leaving 15 bases between them. The length of the CDR3 is 15 residues.

CDR3 residues: CATSDPRQGGETQYF. Written as DNA, the CDR3 is TGTGCCACCAGTGATCCCAGACAGGGCGGGGAGACCCAGTACTTC. The rearrangement links TRBV24-1 to TRBJ2-5; 7 positions agree with TRBD1. The V gene's germline CDR1 is KGHDR and CDR2 SFDVKD. The CDR3 runs to 15 residues. The V and J ends lost 3 bases and 5 bases, in that order; junction bases with no gene match: 8.

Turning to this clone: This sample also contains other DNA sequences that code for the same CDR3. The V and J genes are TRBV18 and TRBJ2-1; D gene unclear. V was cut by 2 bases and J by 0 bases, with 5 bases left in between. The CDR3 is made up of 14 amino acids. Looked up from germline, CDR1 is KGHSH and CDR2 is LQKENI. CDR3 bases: TGTGCCAGCTCACCAGTAAGCTCCTACAATGAGCAGTTCTTC. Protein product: CASSPVSSYNEQFF.

Here the CDR3 reads CASSVGGTGEQFF. The CDR3 nucleotides read TGTGCCAGCAGCGTAGGAGGCACAGGTGAGCAGTTCTTC. The chain carries TRBV9 and TRBJ2-1; possible D gene TRBD1, 5 bases. The V and J ends lost 0 bases and 9 bases respectively, with 10 bases between them. Germline V gene sequence: CDR1 SGDLS, CDR2 YYNGEE. There are 13 residues in the CDR3.

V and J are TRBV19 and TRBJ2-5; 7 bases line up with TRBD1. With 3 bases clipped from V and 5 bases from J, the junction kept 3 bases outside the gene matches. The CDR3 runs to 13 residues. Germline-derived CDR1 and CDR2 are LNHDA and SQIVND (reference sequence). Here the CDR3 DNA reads TGTGCCAGTAGTATCACAGGGGTGGAGACCCAGTACTTC. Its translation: CASSITGVETQYF.

CDR3 DNA sequence: TGTGCCAGCAGGGACAGGCTCTCCTACGAGCAGTACTTC. Its protein is CASRDRLSYEQYF. This chain uses TRBV28 with TRBJ2-7; 7 bases are shared with TRBD1. V shed 6 bases, J shed 0 bases, and the junction held 2 bases outside the gene matches. Germline CDR1 is MDHEN and CDR2 is SYDVKM. CDR3 size: 13 residues.

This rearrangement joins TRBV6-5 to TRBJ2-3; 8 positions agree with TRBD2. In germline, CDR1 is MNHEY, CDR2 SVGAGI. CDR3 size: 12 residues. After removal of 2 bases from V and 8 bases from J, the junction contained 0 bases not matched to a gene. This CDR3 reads CASSYREGTQYF. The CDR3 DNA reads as TGTGCCAGCAGTTACCGGGAGGGTACGCAGTATTTT.

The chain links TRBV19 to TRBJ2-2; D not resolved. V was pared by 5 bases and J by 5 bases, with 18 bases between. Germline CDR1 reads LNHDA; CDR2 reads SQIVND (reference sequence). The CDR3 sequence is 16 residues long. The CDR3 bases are TGTGCCAGTAGTGTCCCACTATCATTAGGGACCGGGGAGCTGTTTTTT. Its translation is CASSVPLSLGTGELFF.

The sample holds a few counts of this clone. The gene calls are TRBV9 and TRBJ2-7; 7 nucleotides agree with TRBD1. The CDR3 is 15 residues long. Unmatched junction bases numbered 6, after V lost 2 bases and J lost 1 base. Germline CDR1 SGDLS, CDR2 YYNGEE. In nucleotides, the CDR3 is TGTGCCAGCAGCGTCAGGACAGGACCTTCCTACGAGCAGTACTTC. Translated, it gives CASSVRTGPSYEQYF.

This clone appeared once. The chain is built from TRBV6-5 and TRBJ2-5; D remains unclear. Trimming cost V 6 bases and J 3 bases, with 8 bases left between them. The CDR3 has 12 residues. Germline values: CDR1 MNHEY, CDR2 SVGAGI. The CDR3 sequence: CASSRQKETQYF. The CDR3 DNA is TGTGCCAGCAGCCGTCAGAAAGAGACCCAGTACTTC.

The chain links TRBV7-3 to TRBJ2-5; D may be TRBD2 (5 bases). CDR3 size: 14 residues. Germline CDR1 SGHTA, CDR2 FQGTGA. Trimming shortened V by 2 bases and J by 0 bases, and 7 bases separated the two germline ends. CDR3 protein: CASSLAGHQETQYF. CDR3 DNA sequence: TGTGCCAGCAGCTTAGCGGGCCACCAAGAGACCCAGTACTTC.

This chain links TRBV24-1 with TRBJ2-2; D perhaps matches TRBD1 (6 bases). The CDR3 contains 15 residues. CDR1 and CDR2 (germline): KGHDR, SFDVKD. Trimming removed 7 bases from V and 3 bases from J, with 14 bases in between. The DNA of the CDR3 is TGTGCCACCAGCGGCGGACAGATTGACACCGGGGAGCTGTTTTTT. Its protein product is CATSGGQIDTGELFF.

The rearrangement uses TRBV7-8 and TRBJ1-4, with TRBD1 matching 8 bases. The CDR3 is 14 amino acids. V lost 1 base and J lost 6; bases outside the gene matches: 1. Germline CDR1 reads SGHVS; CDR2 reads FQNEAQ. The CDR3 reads CASSLGTGYEKLFF. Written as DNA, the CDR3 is TGTGCCAGCAGCTTAGGGACAGGGTATGAAAAACTGTTTTTT.

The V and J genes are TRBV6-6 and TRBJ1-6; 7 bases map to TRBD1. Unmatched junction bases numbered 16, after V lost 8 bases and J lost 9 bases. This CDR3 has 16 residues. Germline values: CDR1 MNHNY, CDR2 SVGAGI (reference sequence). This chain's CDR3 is CASLPGRGRSGSPLHF. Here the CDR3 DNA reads TGTGCCAGCTTACCAGGGAGGGGGCGGAGTGGTTCACCCCTCCACTTT.

This CDR3 is CASRNHGGYTEAFF. The CDR3 nucleotides read TGTGCCAGTAGAAATCACGGGGGGTACACTGAAGCTTTCTTT. The J gene is TRBJ1-1, the V gene TRBV19; tentative D call: TRBD1 (5 bases). There are 14 residues in the CDR3. Trimming left V 6 bases short and J 3 bases short, with 14 bases between. Germline CDR1 is LNHDA and CDR2 is SQIVND (reference sequence).

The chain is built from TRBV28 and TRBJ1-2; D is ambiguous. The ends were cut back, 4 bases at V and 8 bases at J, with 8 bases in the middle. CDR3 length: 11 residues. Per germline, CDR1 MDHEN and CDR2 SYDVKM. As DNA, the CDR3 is TGTGCCAGCAGTTCGATCCGAGGCTACACCTTC. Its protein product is CASSSIRGYTF.